These T cell receptor beta chains were read from a single sample in a study of blood T cell repertoires in COVID-19. Clones were sequenced by immunoSEQ multiplex PCR, and TCRdb holds only the in-frame ones, with some missing. The sample has a few hundred thousand clones, 80% to 90% seen once. Sequencing used PBMCs or T cells enriched from blood (not recorded which). The receptors originated from a woman under 30 who had recovered from COVID-19. Both conserved end residues are part of each CDR3. Not every row has a clone size; where given, it reads once, few, many or a size class.

V: TRBV9
size: -
CDR3: CASSLSAYTGDEQFF

V: TRBV5-1
size: -
CDR3: CASSTEPGGLGDTQYF

V: TRBV19
size: -
CDR3: CASLDRAGGYTF

V: TRBV5-1
size: -
CDR3: CASRGGERGQGTGANVLTF

V: TRBV7-9
size: -
CDR3: CACPGGTRSYGAYNEQFF

V: TRBV18
size: -
CDR3: CASSLETGSVGYTF

V: TRBV30
size: -
CDR3: CAWSTGFSNYGYTF

V: TRBV7-2
size: -
CDR3: CASHGPLRDTDTQYF

V: TRBV5-6
size: -
CDR3: CASSWTGVDSPLHF

V: TRBV3-1/TRBV3-2
size: few
CDR3: CASSLGNTEAFF

V: TRBV27
size: -
CDR3: CASSSSTAHGYTF

V: TRBV4-2
size: -
CDR3: CASSHGQGIPEAFF

V: TRBV10-3
size: -
CDR3: CAIASTEPNTEAFF

V: TRBV7-8
size: once
CDR3: CASSLVMGQGAPNYGYTF

V: TRBV6-6
size: -
CDR3: CASSSDRYGYTF

V: TRBV28
size: -
CDR3: CASSLAGYGYTF

V: TRBV2
size: -
CDR3: CASSPRSEKLFF

V: TRBV9
size: -
CDR3: CASSVGTGFLGNTIYF

V: TRBV27
size: -
CDR3: CASGFRQDTEAFF

V: TRBV11-1
size: few
CDR3: CASSLGRDNQPQHF

V: TRBV20-1
size: -
CDR3: CSAKQEKLFF

V: TRBV2
size: -
CDR3: CASSGQINTEAFF

V: TRBV5-1
size: -
CDR3: CASSLEVAGYYEQYF

V: TRBV10-3
size: -
CDR3: CAISAGVESPLHF

V: TRBV19
size: -
CDR3: CASSLGQYGYTF

V: TRBV21-1
size: -
CDR3: CASSKCGPTGTPYEQYF

V: TRBV7-6
size: -
CDR3: CASSFLPLGQGSGANVLTF

V: TRBV4-3
size: -
CDR3: CASSHKLAGEPHEQYF

V: TRBV6-6
size: -
CDR3: CASRGSGGWFEKLFF

V: TRBV9
size: -
CDR3: CASMAVYEQYF

V: TRBV3-1/TRBV3-2
size: once
CDR3: CASSQVGDQPQHF

V: TRBV6-6
size: once
CDR3: CASSLGGAAYEQYF

V: TRBV19
size: -
CDR3: CASSLALTAGVTHGYTF

V: TRBV27
size: -
CDR3: CASSAGTGKTDTQYF

V: TRBV11-2
size: -
CDR3: CASSLSTSGRGEQYF

V: TRBV28
size: -
CDR3: CASRRGAGETQYF

V: TRBV6-5
size: -
CDR3: CASGQGPTYEQYF

V: TRBV5-1
size: -
CDR3: CASSPLGTGGEKLFF

V: TRBV2
size: -
CDR3: CASIEIWGVNTEAFF

V: TRBV28
size: -
CDR3: CASLRTSGYNEQFF

V: TRBV5-5
size: -
CDR3: CASSFGPNEKLFF

V: TRBV30
size: -
CDR3: CAWRGPGQGKAFF

V: TRBV28
size: -
CDR3: CASSLLRFMNTEAFF

V: TRBV7-9
size: -
CDR3: CASSQPGTGGTGELFF

V: TRBV13
size: -
CDR3: CASSEPGVTQETQYF

V: TRBV13
size: -
CDR3: CASSPRQGGTGELFF

V: TRBV6-1
size: -
CDR3: CASSESRGRTEAFF